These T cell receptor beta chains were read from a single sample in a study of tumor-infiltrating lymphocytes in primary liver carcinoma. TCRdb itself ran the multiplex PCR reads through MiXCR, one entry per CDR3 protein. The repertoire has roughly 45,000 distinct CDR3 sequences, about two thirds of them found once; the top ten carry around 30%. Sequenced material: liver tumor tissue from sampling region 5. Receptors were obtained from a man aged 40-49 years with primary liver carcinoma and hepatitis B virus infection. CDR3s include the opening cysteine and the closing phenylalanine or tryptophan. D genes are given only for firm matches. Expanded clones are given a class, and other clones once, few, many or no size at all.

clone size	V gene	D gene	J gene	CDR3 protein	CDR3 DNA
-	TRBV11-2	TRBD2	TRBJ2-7	CASSLSAGLAGGGYEQYF	TGTGCCAGCAGTTTATCCGCTGGACTAGCGGGAGGAGGGTACGAGCAGTACTTC
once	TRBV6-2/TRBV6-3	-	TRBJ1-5	CASSYYGQGLEKQPQHF	TGTGCCAGCAGTTACTATGGGCAGGGGTTAGAGAAACAACCTCAGCATTTT
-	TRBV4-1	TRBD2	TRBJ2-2	CASSQPSGNTGELFF	TGCGCCAGCAGCCAACCTAGCGGGAACACCGGGGAGCTGTTCTTT
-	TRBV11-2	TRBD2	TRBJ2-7	CTSSLSELASQCF	TGTACCAGCAGCTTAAGTGAACTAGCGTCGCAGTGCTTC
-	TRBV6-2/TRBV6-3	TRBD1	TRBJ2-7	CASSSGQSSYEEYF	TGTGCCAGCAGTTCGGGACAGAGCTCCTACGAGGAATACTTC
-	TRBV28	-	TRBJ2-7	CASCLWSNSSYEQYF	TGTGCCAGCTGTTTATGGTCCAACAGCTCCTACGAGCAGTACTTC
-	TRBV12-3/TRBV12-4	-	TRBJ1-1	CASSFSLGGANTEAFF	TGTGCCAGCAGTTTTTCGTTGGGGGGGGCGAACACTGAAGCTTTCTTT
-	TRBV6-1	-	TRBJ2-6	CASSLWTWMKTGANVLTF	TGTGCCAGCAGTCTTTGGACATGGATGAAAACTGGGGCCAATGTCCTGACTTTC
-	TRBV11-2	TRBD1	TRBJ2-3	CVSSERDRHTDTQYF	TGTGTCAGCAGTGAACGGGACAGGCACACAGACACGCAGTATTTT
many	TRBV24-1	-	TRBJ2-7	CATSQGSYEQYF	TGTGCCACCAGTCAGGGATCCTACGAGCAGTACTTC
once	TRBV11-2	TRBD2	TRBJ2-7	CASSSTTSGTYEQYF	TGTGCCAGCAGCTCTACGACTAGCGGGACCTACGAGCAGTACTTC
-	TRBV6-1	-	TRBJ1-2	CAIEEGGREGHAF	TGTGCCATTGAGGAGGGGGGAAGAGAAGGCCACGCCTTC
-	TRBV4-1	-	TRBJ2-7	CASSRLLLALPDKLGSYEQYF	TGCGCCAGCAGCCGGCTTCTTCTTGCCCTACCGGACAAACTCGGTTCCTACGAGCAGTACTTC
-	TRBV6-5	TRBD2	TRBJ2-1	CASSPRLAAYNGQFF	TGTGCCAGCAGTCCGAGACTAGCGGCATACAATGGGCAATTCTTC
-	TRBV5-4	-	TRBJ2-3	CANSVDSSDTQYF	TGTGCCAACAGCGTGGACTCCTCAGATACGCAGTATTTT
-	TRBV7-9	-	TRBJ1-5	CASRNMEIQPQHF	TGTGCCAGCAGGAACATGGAGATCCAGCCCCAGCATTTT
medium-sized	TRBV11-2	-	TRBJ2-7	CASSLDPGDGIYEQYF	TGTGCCAGCAGCTTAGATCCGGGGGACGGTATCTACGAGCAGTACTTC
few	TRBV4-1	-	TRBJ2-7	CASSQQIGYYEQYF	TGCGCCAGCAGCCAACAGATAGGGTACTACGAGCAGTACTTC